This T cell receptor (beta chain) was obtained from a study of blood T cell repertoires in COVID-19. Original data processing: The assay estimated nucleated cells by amplifying reference gene primers. Clones were sequenced by immunoSEQ multiplex PCR, and TCRdb holds only the in-frame ones, with some missing. V and J calls and clone size are as listed in that table; D and trimming were resolved from the DNA. The profile shows roughly 230,000 clones, around 83% of them singletons. Germline-derived CDR1 and CDR2 are SGHRS and YFSETQ. The V end was cut by 0 bases, the J end by 1 base, with 12 bases between. The CDR3 totals 16 residues.

This TCR was recovered from a woman aged 45-59 years with acute or convalescent COVID-19. The V gene is TRBV5-1, the J gene TRBJ2-3, with D possibly being TRBD2 (5 bases). What was sequenced was peripheral blood. As DNA, the CDR3 is TGCGCCAGCAGCTTGGGAGGATTGGGAGGCACAGATACGCAGTATTTT. Translated, it gives CASSLGGLGGTDTQYF. Full variable domain (rest looked up from reference TRBV5-1 and TRBJ2-3): KAGVTQTPRYLIKTRGQQVTLSCSPISGHRSVSWYQQTPGQGLQFLFEYFSETQRNKGNFPGRFSGRQFSNSRSEMNVSTLELGDSALYLCASSLGGLGGTDTQYFGPGTRLTVL.